Detailed here is one TCR beta chain. Trimming took off 0 bases at V and 9 bases at J, with 18 bases between the two ends. Germline values: CDR1 LGHNA, CDR2 YSLEER. The CDR3 is made up of 16 amino acids. This sample was taken from a study of blood T cell repertoires in COVID-19. Study as a whole: Whether acute or convalescent, the COVID-19 samples came from the United States, Italy and Spain. PBMCs, B-cell-depleted T cells, or T cells provided the cDNA or gDNA that made up the material.

Per the authors' pipeline: Amplification of reference gene primers was used by the study to estimate nucleated cell counts. Sequenced by immunoSEQ multiplex PCR; TCRdb stores in-frame clones only, minus some. V and J calls and clone size are as listed in that table; D and trimming were resolved from the DNA. Of around 65,000 clones in the sample, 65% to 85% were seen once. The chain recombines TRBV4-3 with TRBJ2-1; the D is unclear. Sequenced input: peripheral blood. The clonotype was recovered from a human donor in a cohort sampled during active COVID-19. CDR3 DNA sequence: TGCGCCAGCAGCCAAGATCCAGGTCTGAAGTTCGTTGAGCAGTTCTTC. It is translated as CASSQDPGLKFVEQFF.